Shown below are 29 T cell receptor beta chains from a single sample sequenced in a study of blood T cell repertoires in COVID-19. Clones were read by immunoSEQ multiplex PCR, and TCRdb kept only the in-frame ones, dropping some. In the table there are 350,000 to 400,000 clones, 70% to 90% of which are singletons. The source material was peripheral blood. The receptors derive from a woman aged 60-70 years with COVID-19, enrolled during active disease.

The CDR3 is CASSWDRVGQAFF. The CDR3 DNA reads as TGTGCCAGCAGTTGGGACAGGGTGGGACAAGCTTTCTTT. The rearrangement links TRBV12-3 or TRBV12-4 to TRBJ1-1, with 9 bases matching TRBD1. The V and J ends lost 4 bases and 9 bases, in that order; junction bases with no gene match: 6. The CDR3 totals 13 residues.

This chain links TRBV21-1 with TRBJ1-1. TRBV21-1 is an annotated pseudogene. CDR3 length: 14 amino acids. DNA of the CDR3: TGTGCCAGCAGCAAAGGACTCATGAACACTGAAGCTTTCTTT. Translation gives CASSKGLMNTEAFF.

This chain connects TRBV10-3 to TRBJ2-2, with TRBD1 as a possible D gene (6 bases). Germline CDR1 ENHRY, CDR2 SYGVKD. This CDR3 is 15 amino acids long. Trimming cost V 10 bases and J 2 bases, with 17 bases left between them. Here the CDR3 reads CATQTGQINTGELFF. The CDR3 DNA reads TGTGCCACACAAACAGGGCAAATTAACACCGGGGAGCTGTTTTTT.

Turning to this clone: Other DNA sequences within the sample encode an identical CDR3. The gene calls are TRBV30 and TRBJ2-7; 9 bases are a match to TRBD1. J lost 1 base, V lost 2 bases, and 3 bases had no gene match. This CDR3 is 14 amino acids long. Germline assignment: CDR1 GTSNPN and CDR2 SVGIG (reference sequence). In nucleotides, the CDR3 is TGTGCCTGGAGTTCCGGGACAGGGTCCTACGAGCAGTACTTC. Its translation: CAWSSGTGSYEQYF. The full variable domain, rest sourced from reference TRBV30 and TRBJ2-7, is SQTIHQWPATLVQPVGSPLSLECTVEGTSNPNLYWYRQAAGRGLQLLFYSVGIGQISSEVPQNLSASRPQDRQFILSSKKLLLSDSGFYLCAWSSGTGSYEQYFGPGTRLTVT.

V usage is TRBV3-1 (or the pseudogene TRBV3-2) and J usage is TRBJ1-5; a weak D match, TRBD1 (5 bases). Deletions cut 6 bases from V and 4 bases from J, with 13 bases between. This CDR3 is built from 14 residues. Germline-derived CDR1 and CDR2 are LGHDT and YNNKEL (reference sequence). DNA of the CDR3: TGTGCCAGCAGTTTAGGGGTCGGTAATCAGCCCCAGCATTTT. This codes for CASSLGVGNQPQHF.

V is TRBV27 and J is TRBJ1-2; tentatively, D is TRBD1 (6 bases). Trimming removed 6 bases at V and 6 bases at J, with 14 bases between. This CDR3 region has 13 residues. Germline-derived CDR1 and CDR2 are MNHEY and SMNVEV (reference sequence). The CDR3 here is CASSKLTGNGYTF. The CDR3 DNA reads TGTGCCAGCAGCAAGCTCACAGGGAATGGCTACACCTTC.

This clone was found once. The chain recombines TRBV7-6 with TRBJ1-1; 11 bases fit TRBD1. There are 14 residues in the CDR3. After removal of 5 bases from V and 5 bases from J, the junction contained 4 bases not matched to a gene. Germline CDR1 and CDR2: SGHVS and FNYEAQ. The CDR3 bases are TGTGCCAGCAGCCTAGGACAGGGGGCAACTGAAGCTTTCTTT. It encodes CASSLGQGATEAFF.

The chain recombines TRBV5-4 with TRBJ1-2; possibly TRBD1 for D (5 bases). Germline CDR1 is SGHNT and CDR2 is YYREEE (reference sequence). The CDR3 has 14 amino acids. Trimming stripped 0 bases from V and 6 bases from J, with 12 bases between. The CDR3 sequence: CASSLGAGMDGYTF. The CDR3, as DNA: TGTGCCAGCAGCTTGGGGGCAGGGATGGATGGCTACACCTTC.

V and J are TRBV9 and TRBJ1-1; 9 nucleotides agree with TRBD1. The CDR3 is 17 amino acids. V was pared by 4 bases and J by 3 bases, with 13 bases of the junction left unmatched. Germline CDR1 reads SGDLS; CDR2 reads YYNGEE. In nucleotides, the CDR3 is TGTGCCAGCAGCAAAAGTCCCGGGACAGGGTACGACACTGAAGCTTTCTTT. Protein product: CASSKSPGTGYDTEAFF.

As regards this clone: The same CDR3 arises from other DNA sequences in this sample as well. The chain couples TRBV7-9 to TRBJ1-2, with unresolved D. V lost 2 bases, J lost 6 bases, and 7 bases lay in between. This CDR3 is built from 12 residues. Looked up from germline, CDR1 is SEHNR and CDR2 is FQNEAQ (reference sequence). CDR3 in amino acids: CASSLSGNGYTF. CDR3 coding DNA: TGTGCCAGCAGCTTATCGGGGAATGGCTACACCTTC.

CDR3 amino acids: CAWSVLTGGQVSYNEQFF. The CDR3 coding sequence is TGTGCCTGGAGTGTTTTGACGGGGGGGCAGGTTTCCTACAATGAGCAGTTCTTC. The chain carries TRBV30 and TRBJ2-1; TRBD2 aligns across 8 bases. Trimming took 0 bases from V and 1 from J; bases not matched to a gene: 11. Germline V gene lookup returns CDR1 GTSNPN and CDR2 SVGIG (reference sequence). There are 18 residues in the CDR3.

This chain uses TRBV3-1 (or the pseudogene TRBV3-2) with TRBJ1-2; 8 bases are a match to TRBD1. CDR3 size: 14 residues. J was trimmed by 6 bases and V by 5 bases; bases with no gene match: 8. CDR1 and CDR2 from the germline V gene are LGHDT and YNNKEL (reference sequence). The chain's CDR3 is CASSNPRDRHGYTF. CDR3 DNA: TGTGCCAGCAGCAACCCCCGGGACAGGCATGGCTACACCTTC.

The chain is built from TRBV27 and TRBJ2-1; 7 bases agree with TRBD2. Germline assignment: CDR1 MNHEY and CDR2 SMNVEV (reference sequence). Trimming took 11 bases from V and 4 from J; bases not matched to a gene: 14. The CDR3 is made up of 15 amino acids. In DNA form, the CDR3 reads TGTGCCTACTACTCTCTAGCGGCCACTTACAATGAGCAGTTCTTC. This codes for CAYYSLAATYNEQFF.

The rearrangement joins TRBV5-6 to TRBJ2-3; 7 bases are shared with TRBD1. Trimming at V came to 3 bases and at J to 4 bases, leaving 8 bases not matched to a gene. The CDR3 spans 15 residues. Germline values: CDR1 SGHDT, CDR2 YYEEEE. In DNA form, the CDR3 reads TGTGCCAGCAGCTCCGTCGACAGGGAAGCAGATACGCAGTATTTT. It specifies CASSSVDREADTQYF.

This chain connects TRBV9 to TRBJ1-1, with unresolved D. V was shortened by 0 bases and J by 0 bases, with 3 bases between the two germline ends. CDR3 length: 13 residues. Per germline, CDR1 SGDLS and CDR2 YYNGEE. The CDR3 protein is CASSVAMNTEAFF. The CDR3 nucleotides are TGTGCCAGCAGCGTAGCAATGAACACTGAAGCTTTCTTT.

The V call is TRBV19, the J call TRBJ1-5, with D unresolved. This CDR3 region has 13 residues. Trimming cost V 5 bases and J 3 bases, with 8 bases left between them. Germline loops: CDR1 LNHDA, CDR2 SQIVND (reference sequence). CDR3 loop: CASSGQYNQPQHF. In DNA, the CDR3 is TGTGCCAGTAGTGGCCAGTACAATCAGCCCCAGCATTTT.

The chain employs TRBV9 and TRBJ2-7; D possibly corresponds to TRBD1 (5 bases). The CDR3 length is 14 residues. V lost 4 bases to trimming and J lost 1 base, with 12 bases between them. Germline-derived CDR1 and CDR2 are SGDLS and YYNGEE. CDR3 bases: TGTGCCAGCAGCCCGTGGGGCGGTTCCTACGAGCAGTACTTC. Amino acid sequence: CASSPWGGSYEQYF.

The chain uses TRBV5-4 and TRBJ2-2; maybe TRBD2 (6 bases). The CDR3 has 16 amino acids. V gave up 4 bases and J gave up 0 bases, with 13 bases separating them. Germline V gene sequence: CDR1 SGHNT, CDR2 YYREEE (reference sequence). The chain's CDR3 is CASSPSGLANTGELFF. The CDR3, as DNA: TGTGCCAGCAGCCCCTCGGGACTCGCGAACACCGGGGAGCTGTTTTTT.

There are a few counts of this clone. The V call is TRBV9, the J call TRBJ1-1; no definite D call. The length of the CDR3 is 16 residues. Trimming removed 1 base at V and 0 bases at J, with 13 bases between. Germline V gene lookup returns CDR1 SGDLS and CDR2 YYNGEE. CDR3 in DNA: TGTGCCAGCAGCGTAAACAGCGGTTCCCTGAACACTGAAGCTTTCTTT. Translation: CASSVNSGSLNTEAFF. The full variable domain, completed using reference TRBV9 and TRBJ1-1, is DSGVTQTPKHLITATGQRVTLRCSPRSGDLSVYWYQQSLDQGLQFLIQYYNGEERAKGNILERFSAQQFPDLHSELNLSSLELGDSALYFCASSVNSGSLNTEAFFGQGTRLTVV.

The chain uses TRBV28 and TRBJ1-2; TRBD1 matches 9 bases. Germline CDR1 reads MDHEN; CDR2 reads SYDVKM. The CDR3 extends over 11 amino acids. The CDR3: CAGQGNYGYTF. The CDR3 nucleotides are TGTGCGGGACAGGGTAACTATGGCTACACCTTC.

This clone was detected a few times. The J gene is TRBJ1-1, the V gene TRBV19; D uncertain. Trimming cost V 2 bases and J 4 bases, with 11 bases left between them. The germline gives CDR1 LNHDA, CDR2 SQIVND (reference sequence). The CDR3 consists of 14 residues. In nucleotides, the CDR3 is TGTGCCAGTAGTATACAGGCGGGGAGCACTGAAGCTTTCTTT. As protein: CASSIQAGSTEAFF. Full variable domain (missing parts from reference TRBV19 and TRBJ1-1): DGGITQSPKYLFRKEGQNVTLSCEQNLNHDAMYWYRQDPGQGLRLIYYSQIVNDFQKGDIAEGYSVSREKKESFPLTVTSAQKNPTAFYLCASSIQAGSTEAFFGQGTRLTVV.

This clone was counted once. The genes are TRBV10-3 and TRBJ2-7, with a tentative D call TRBD2 (6 bases). V lost 6 bases and J lost 1, with 16 bases in between. The germline CDR1 and CDR2 sequences are ENHRY and SYGVKD. This CDR3 region has 15 residues. The CDR3: CAIRSGTGESYEQYF. CDR3 nucleotides: TGTGCCATCAGGTCCGGGACGGGGGAATCCTACGAGCAGTACTTC.

The chain combines TRBV2 with TRBJ1-1; D is perhaps TRBD1 (5 bases). Trimming left V 3 bases short and J 0 bases short, with 17 bases between. The CDR3 covers 17 residues. The germline V gene has CDR1 SNHLY and CDR2 FYNNEI. The CDR3: CASSDGTLKIMNTEAFF. CDR3 sequence (DNA): TGTGCCAGCAGTGACGGGACTCTAAAAATCATGAACACTGAAGCTTTCTTT.

There are a few counts of this clone. This chain connects TRBV11-2 to TRBJ2-1, with a weak D call TRBD2 (6 bases). This CDR3 has 15 residues. Germline assignment: CDR1 SGHAT and CDR2 FQNNGV. Deletions cut 5 bases from V and 1 base from J, with 12 bases between. Here the CDR3 reads CASSPQRGSYNEQFF. The CDR3 DNA reads as TGTGCCAGCAGCCCCCAACGGGGGTCCTACAATGAGCAGTTCTTC. The full variable domain, its missing parts supplied by reference TRBV11-2 and TRBJ2-1, is EAGVAQSPRYKIIEKRQSVAFWCNPISGHATLYWYQQILGQGPKLLIQFQNNGVVDDSQLPKDRFSAERLKGVDSTLKIQPAKLEDSAVYLCASSPQRGSYNEQFFGPGTRLTVL.

The CDR3 loop is CASSLGDINQPQHF. Here the CDR3 DNA reads TGCGCCAGCAGCTTGGGAGACATCAATCAGCCCCAGCATTTT. This chain links TRBV5-1 with TRBJ1-5; no firm D call. V shed 0 bases and J shed 3 bases, with 7 bases lying between them. The CDR3 runs to 14 residues. CDR1 and CDR2 from the germline V gene are SGHRS and YFSETQ.

The chain links TRBV5-6 to TRBJ1-2; no clear D gene. This CDR3 spans 13 amino acids. Trimming took 4 bases from V and 6 from J, leaving 13 bases between them. Germline V lookup: CDR1 SGHDT, CDR2 YYEEEE. The DNA of the CDR3 is TGTGCCAGCAGCCAGGAATACATGGATGGCTACACCTTC. This translates into CASSQEYMDGYTF.

V usage is TRBV19 and J usage is TRBJ1-5; D unresolved. Germline CDR1 LNHDA, CDR2 SQIVND (reference sequence). This CDR3 has 15 amino acids. V gave up 2 bases and J gave up 0 bases, with 8 bases separating them. This chain's CDR3 is CASSISSYSNQPQHF. The CDR3 DNA reads as TGTGCCAGTAGTATATCTTCTTATAGCAATCAGCCCCAGCATTTT.

This chain joins TRBV6-5 and TRBJ2-2, with 8 bases fitting TRBD2. The CDR3 spans 15 residues. V dropped 4 bases and J dropped 5; count of bases not matched to a gene: 6. Per germline, CDR1 MNHEY and CDR2 SVGAGI. CDR3: CASSSPGGFTGELFF. CDR3 DNA sequence: TGTGCCAGCAGTTCCCCGGGGGGGTTTACCGGGGAGCTGTTTTTT.

V usage is TRBV6-5 and J usage is TRBJ2-5; D gene unclear. CDR3 length: 13 amino acids. Germline loops: CDR1 MNHEY, CDR2 SVGAGI. Trimming left V 4 bases short and J 6 bases short, with 12 bases between. The CDR3 loop is CASSSPGTKTQYF. CDR3 sequence (DNA): TGTGCCAGCAGTTCCCCGGGTACAAAGACCCAGTACTTC.